Presented here are 25 T cell receptor beta chains from one specimen sequenced in a study of identical twins. TCRdb recomputed calls from the 5' RACE reads with MiXCR, one row per CDR3 protein. In the table there are a few hundred thousand distinct CDR3 sequences, around 8.3% of which are singletons. This same sample was also part of a study on yellow fever vaccine responses in identical twins.

Source material: CD8+ T cells sorted from blood. The receptor set was obtained from a woman between 18 and 30 years old in good health.

The chain joins TRBV28 to TRBJ2-3; 10 positions match TRBD2. J was trimmed by 2 bases and V by 8 bases; bases with no gene match: 7. From germline, CDR1 is MDHEN and CDR2 SYDVKM. The CDR3 runs to 15 residues. CDR3 sequence (DNA): TGTGCCAGCGGACTAAGCGGGGGGGCCACAGATACGCAGTATTTT. Translation: CASGLSGGATDTQYF.

This clonotype was recorded at least ten times. The chain recombines TRBV15 with TRBJ2-5, with D maybe TRBD1 (6 bases). The germline V and J ends were trimmed by 5 bases and 5 bases, with 15 bases remaining between them. Germline CDR1 reads LNHNV; CDR2 reads YYDKDF (reference sequence). The CDR3 is 14 amino acids. The DNA of the CDR3 is TGTGCCACCAGCCACAGGGATGGGGAGGAGACCCAGTACTTC. Translated: CATSHRDGEETQYF.

On this clonotype itself: A read error may explain this, as a much larger clone is one base away. CDR3 region: CSVAGPTSKTQYF. CDR3 coding DNA: TGCAGCGTTGCGGGGCCCACGTCAAAGACCCAGTACTTC. The chain links TRBV29-1 to TRBJ2-5; TRBD1 or TRBD2 may be the D gene (5 bases each). The CDR3 is 13 amino acids. Germline values: CDR1 SQVTM, CDR2 ANQGSEA. V was cut by 4 bases and J by 6 bases, with 15 bases left in between.

The gene calls are TRBV5-8 and TRBJ1-5; D might be TRBD1 (5 bases). The CDR3 runs 17 residues. Deletions cut 0 bases from V and 0 bases from J, with 13 bases between. Germline CDR1 reads SGHTS; CDR2 reads YDEGEE. CDR3 coding DNA: TGTGCCAGCAGCTTGGTGGGGGAACGGTATAGCAATCAGCCCCAGCATTTT. Translation gives CASSLVGERYSNQPQHF.

This clonotype showed up many times. The chain has TRBV10-2 and TRBJ2-7; no clear D gene. In germline, CDR1 is WSHSY, CDR2 SAAADI. This CDR3 has 13 residues. Trimming left V 8 bases short and J 4 bases short, with 15 bases between. The CDR3 region is CASGVPLGYEQYF. The DNA for the CDR3 is TGCGCCAGCGGCGTCCCTCTGGGATACGAGCAGTACTTC.

This clonotype showed up just a few times. The chain joins TRBV29-1 to TRBJ2-1, with D possibly TRBD2 on 6 matching bases. This CDR3 spans 13 amino acids. CDR1 is SQVTM, CDR2 ANQGSEA, per germline. V gave up 7 bases and J gave up 5 bases, with 15 bases separating them. For the CDR3, the DNA is TGCAGCGGGAATCGGGAGAACCACAATGAGCAGTTCTTC. Its protein is CSGNRENHNEQFF.

This clonotype showed up many times. The V call is TRBV12-3 or TRBV12-4, the J call TRBJ2-3; D remains unclear. The CDR3 extends over 11 amino acids. V lost 5 bases and J lost 6, with 6 bases in between. The CDR3 region has the DNA TGTGCCAGCAGTCAGGCGGATACGCAGTATTTT. Its protein product is CASSQADTQYF.

This clonotype has just a few counts. This rearrangement joins TRBV4-3 to TRBJ2-7; D is ambiguous. The CDR3 runs 15 residues. Germline CDR1 is LGHNA and CDR2 is YSLEER. V was clipped by 0 bases and J by 3 bases, with 12 bases between them. The CDR3 loop is CASSQDRQKIYEQYF. CDR3 in DNA: TGCGCCAGCAGCCAAGACCGGCAGAAGATCTACGAGCAGTACTTC.

This clonotype has a count of ten or more. This chain links TRBV24-1 with TRBJ2-2; D perhaps matches TRBD2 (5 bases). V lost 3 bases and J 0 bases, leaving 13 bases between the germline ends. The CDR3 is 17 amino acids. Per germline, CDR1 KGHDR and CDR2 SFDVKD. CDR3: CATSDLPAGTNTGELFF. In nucleotides, the CDR3 is TGTGCCACCAGTGATCTCCCCGCCGGGACGAACACCGGGGAGCTGTTTTTT.

Written as DNA, the CDR3 is TGTGCCACCAGCAGAGCAAGACAGACCACAGATACGCAGTATTTT. Its translation is CATSRARQTTDTQYF. This sequence joins TRBV15 and TRBJ2-3; maybe TRBD1 (5 bases). Trimming took 1 base from V and 2 from J, leaving 10 bases between them. This CDR3 is 15 amino acids long. Germline V gene lookup returns CDR1 LNHNV and CDR2 YYDKDF (reference sequence).

This clonotype was seen only a few times. The chain is built from TRBV7-9 and TRBJ2-3, with a possible D match to TRBD2 (5 bases). Germline V gene data show CDR1 as SEHNR and CDR2 as FQNEAQ (reference sequence). V lost 5 bases to trimming and J lost 7 bases, with 16 bases between them. This CDR3 region has 14 residues. The DNA of the CDR3 is TGTGCCAGCAGCGAAACGGACTGGCAGCATACGCAGTATTTT. As protein: CASSETDWQHTQYF.

The rearrangement joins TRBV5-5 to TRBJ2-1; 8 bases map to TRBD2. CDR3 length: 15 residues. Germline V gene sequence: CDR1 SGHKS, CDR2 YYEKEE (reference sequence). The junction had 7 bases not matched to a gene; V was cut back by 4 bases and J by 4 bases. CDR3 sequence reads: CASSPKLAVYNEQFF. The CDR3 DNA is TGTGCCAGCAGCCCGAAACTAGCGGTGTACAATGAGCAGTTCTTC.

The chain employs TRBV7-8 and TRBJ2-5; D is unresolved. V lost 2 bases to trimming and J lost 1 base, with 5 bases between them. Germline values: CDR1 SGHVS, CDR2 FQNEAQ. The CDR3 is 13 residues long. The CDR3 nucleotides read TGTGCCAGCAGCTTATTTCCCCAAGAGACCCAGTACTTC. Translating gives CASSLFPQETQYF.

This clonotype turned up a few times. The chain couples TRBV20-1 to TRBJ2-5; no definite D call. The V and J ends lost 1 base and 4 bases respectively, with 10 bases between them. Germline V gives CDR1 DFQATT, CDR2 SNEGSKA (reference sequence). The CDR3 has 13 residues. CDR3 residues: CSARARSGETQYF. The CDR3 DNA sequence: TGCAGTGCTAGAGCCCGAAGTGGAGAGACCCAGTACTTC.

The V call is TRBV12-3 or TRBV12-4, the J call TRBJ2-7; no reliable D call. The V gene lost 7 bases and the J gene lost 4 bases, with 17 bases spanning the gap. The CDR3 contains 14 residues. In DNA, the CDR3 is TGTGCCAGCACCGTATCGGGTTTACTTTACGAGCAGTACTTC. Residues: CASTVSGLLYEQYF.

V and J are TRBV6-5 and TRBJ2-7; D is ambiguous. Germline V gene sequence: CDR1 MNHEY, CDR2 SVGAGI. V was pared by 2 bases and J by 0 bases, with 8 bases between. This CDR3 region has 14 residues. The CDR3 spells CASSYAWSSYEQYF. CDR3 DNA: TGTGCCAGCAGTTACGCTTGGAGCTCCTACGAGCAGTACTTC.

This clonotype has only a few counts. This chain links TRBV6-4 with TRBJ2-1; 11 bases are shared with TRBD1. The germline gives CDR1 MRHNA, CDR2 SNTAGT. V was pared by 3 bases and J by 3 bases, with 4 bases of the junction left unmatched. The CDR3 sequence is 16 residues long. The CDR3 region has the DNA TGTGCCAGCAGTGAAACCGGGACAGGGGGCTACAATGAGCAGTTCTTC. This encodes CASSETGTGGYNEQFF.

This sequence joins TRBV3-1 and TRBJ1-3; D gene ambiguous. CDR3 length: 14 amino acids. The V gene lost 0 bases and the J gene lost 4 bases, with 7 bases spanning the gap. Germline CDR1 and CDR2: LGHDT and YNNKEL (reference sequence). The CDR3 loop is CASSQELEGNTIYF. The CDR3 nucleotides read TGTGCCAGCAGCCAAGAACTCGAGGGAAACACCATATATTTT.

This clonotype was picked up a small number of times. The gene calls are TRBV27 and TRBJ1-5, with D possibly being TRBD1 (6 bases). The CDR3 is 14 residues long. The germline V gene encodes CDR1 MNHEY and CDR2 SMNVEV (reference sequence). V was cut by 4 bases and J by 6 bases, with 13 bases left in between. CDR3 coding DNA: TGTGCCAGCAGTTCGCAGGGGAGCGGTCAGCCCCAGCATTTT. It yields the protein CASSSQGSGQPQHF.

There are many counts of this clonotype. The rearrangement links TRBV4-1 to TRBJ2-3, with D perhaps matching TRBD1 or TRBD2 (5 bases each). The V gene's germline CDR1 is MGHRA and CDR2 YSYEKL. Trimming took 3 bases from V and 6 from J, leaving 16 bases between them. The CDR3 runs 15 residues. Here the CDR3 reads CASSQIGEGVDTQYF. The DNA for the CDR3 is TGCGCCAGCAGCCAGATCGGGGAAGGGGTGGATACGCAGTATTTT.

The genes are TRBV27 and TRBJ2-1, with 7 bases matching TRBD2. Germline V gene data show CDR1 as MNHEY and CDR2 as SMNVEV (reference sequence). The CDR3 sequence is 17 residues long. The trim removed 0 bases at V and 0 bases at J, leaving 5 bases unmatched. The CDR3 coding sequence is TGTGCCAGCAGTTTATCGAGTAGCGGGTTCTCCTACAATGAGCAGTTCTTC. Protein product: CASSLSSSGFSYNEQFF.

The J gene is TRBJ2-7, the V gene TRBV28, with 11 bases aligning to TRBD2. Losses at the gene ends were 5 bases for V and 0 bases for J; bases not matched to a gene: 3. The CDR3 has 15 residues. Per germline, CDR1 MDHEN and CDR2 SYDVKM. The CDR3 loop reads CASSLLAGVSYEQYF. CDR3 nucleotides: TGTGCCAGCAGTCTACTAGCGGGGGTCTCCTACGAGCAGTACTTC.

Many counts were recorded for this clonotype. The CDR3 bases are TGTGCCAGCAGTTCGGGACTACTAGGGTGGGACATTCAGTACTTC. Translated, it gives CASSSGLLGWDIQYF. The chain joins TRBV12-3 or TRBV12-4 to TRBJ2-4, with 7 bases matching TRBD2. The CDR3 has 15 residues. J gave up 8 bases and V 4 bases, and 11 bases lay outside the gene matches.

This clonotype was seen repeatedly, ten times or more. V gene TRBV29-1 combines with J gene TRBJ2-1; 7 nucleotides match TRBD2. Trimming removed 4 bases from V and 8 bases from J; junction bases left unmatched: 5. CDR3 length: 12 residues. Germline CDR1 SQVTM, CDR2 ANQGSEA. The CDR3 DNA sequence: TGCAGCGTTGGGGGGGGAGAGTATGAGCAGTTCTTC. Encoded protein: CSVGGGEYEQFF.

The sample holds a few counts of this clonotype. The chain is built from TRBV29-1 and TRBJ2-3, with D perhaps matching TRBD1 or TRBD2 (6 bases each). Germline assignment: CDR1 SQVTM and CDR2 ANQGSEA. There are 16 residues in the CDR3. V gave up 6 bases and J gave up 3 bases, with 22 bases separating them. CDR3 residues: CSVAGTQWGQTDTQYF. DNA of the CDR3: TGCAGCGTCGCGGGGACTCAATGGGGACAAACAGATACGCAGTATTTT.